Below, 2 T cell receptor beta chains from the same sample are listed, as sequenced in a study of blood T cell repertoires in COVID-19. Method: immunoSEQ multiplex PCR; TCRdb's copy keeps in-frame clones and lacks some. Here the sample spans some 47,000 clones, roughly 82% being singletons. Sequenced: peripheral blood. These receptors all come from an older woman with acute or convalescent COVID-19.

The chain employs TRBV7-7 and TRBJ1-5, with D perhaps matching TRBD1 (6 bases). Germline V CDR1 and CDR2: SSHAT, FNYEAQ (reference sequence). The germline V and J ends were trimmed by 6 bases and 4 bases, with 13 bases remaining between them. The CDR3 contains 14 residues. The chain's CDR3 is CASSNTGFNQPQHF. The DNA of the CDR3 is TGTGCCAGCAGTAATACAGGGTTTAATCAGCCCCAGCATTTT.

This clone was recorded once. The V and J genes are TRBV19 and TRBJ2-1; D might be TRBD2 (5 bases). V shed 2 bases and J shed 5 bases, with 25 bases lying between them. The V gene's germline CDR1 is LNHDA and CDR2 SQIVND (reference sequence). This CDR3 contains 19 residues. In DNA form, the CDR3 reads TGTGCCAGTAGTATACCCGGGAACCGACCCTTTGCAATGGACAATGAGCAGTTCTTC. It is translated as CASSIPGNRPFAMDNEQFF.